The sequence of this T cell receptor (beta chain) was determined in a study of shared clonotypes between healthy human individuals. Caucasian adults residing in Nashville, Tennessee made up all the donors. The germline CDR1 and CDR2 sequences are MDHEN and SYDVKM. V lost 5 bases and J 7 bases, leaving 24 bases between the germline ends. The CDR3 runs 16 residues. About this clone: The target antigen is unknown.

Method: immunoSEQ multiplex PCR; TCRdb's copy keeps in-frame clones and lacks some. This table holds around 1.1 million clones, approximately 80% found once. Whole-study results and caveats: Sharing across four donors was highest in naive CD4 (approximately 5%) and lowest in memory CD8 (around 0.4%). The sole specimen, blood, was sampled, and tissue repertoires likely differ. Estimated clonotype richness was generally higher in naive than memory subsets.

This chain links TRBV28 with TRBJ2-7; possibly TRBD1 for D (7 bases). The sample consisted of memory CD4+ T cells from PBMCs. The subset denotes: CD45RA-negative fraction. The sequence derives from a man between 18 and 35 years old in good health. Some clones in this sample may be carry-over from other donors' samples. Here the CDR3 reads CASSPTGAGGSREQYF. CDR3 nucleotides: TGTGCCAGCAGTCCAACAGGGGCCGGGGGTAGTAGGGAGCAGTACTTC.